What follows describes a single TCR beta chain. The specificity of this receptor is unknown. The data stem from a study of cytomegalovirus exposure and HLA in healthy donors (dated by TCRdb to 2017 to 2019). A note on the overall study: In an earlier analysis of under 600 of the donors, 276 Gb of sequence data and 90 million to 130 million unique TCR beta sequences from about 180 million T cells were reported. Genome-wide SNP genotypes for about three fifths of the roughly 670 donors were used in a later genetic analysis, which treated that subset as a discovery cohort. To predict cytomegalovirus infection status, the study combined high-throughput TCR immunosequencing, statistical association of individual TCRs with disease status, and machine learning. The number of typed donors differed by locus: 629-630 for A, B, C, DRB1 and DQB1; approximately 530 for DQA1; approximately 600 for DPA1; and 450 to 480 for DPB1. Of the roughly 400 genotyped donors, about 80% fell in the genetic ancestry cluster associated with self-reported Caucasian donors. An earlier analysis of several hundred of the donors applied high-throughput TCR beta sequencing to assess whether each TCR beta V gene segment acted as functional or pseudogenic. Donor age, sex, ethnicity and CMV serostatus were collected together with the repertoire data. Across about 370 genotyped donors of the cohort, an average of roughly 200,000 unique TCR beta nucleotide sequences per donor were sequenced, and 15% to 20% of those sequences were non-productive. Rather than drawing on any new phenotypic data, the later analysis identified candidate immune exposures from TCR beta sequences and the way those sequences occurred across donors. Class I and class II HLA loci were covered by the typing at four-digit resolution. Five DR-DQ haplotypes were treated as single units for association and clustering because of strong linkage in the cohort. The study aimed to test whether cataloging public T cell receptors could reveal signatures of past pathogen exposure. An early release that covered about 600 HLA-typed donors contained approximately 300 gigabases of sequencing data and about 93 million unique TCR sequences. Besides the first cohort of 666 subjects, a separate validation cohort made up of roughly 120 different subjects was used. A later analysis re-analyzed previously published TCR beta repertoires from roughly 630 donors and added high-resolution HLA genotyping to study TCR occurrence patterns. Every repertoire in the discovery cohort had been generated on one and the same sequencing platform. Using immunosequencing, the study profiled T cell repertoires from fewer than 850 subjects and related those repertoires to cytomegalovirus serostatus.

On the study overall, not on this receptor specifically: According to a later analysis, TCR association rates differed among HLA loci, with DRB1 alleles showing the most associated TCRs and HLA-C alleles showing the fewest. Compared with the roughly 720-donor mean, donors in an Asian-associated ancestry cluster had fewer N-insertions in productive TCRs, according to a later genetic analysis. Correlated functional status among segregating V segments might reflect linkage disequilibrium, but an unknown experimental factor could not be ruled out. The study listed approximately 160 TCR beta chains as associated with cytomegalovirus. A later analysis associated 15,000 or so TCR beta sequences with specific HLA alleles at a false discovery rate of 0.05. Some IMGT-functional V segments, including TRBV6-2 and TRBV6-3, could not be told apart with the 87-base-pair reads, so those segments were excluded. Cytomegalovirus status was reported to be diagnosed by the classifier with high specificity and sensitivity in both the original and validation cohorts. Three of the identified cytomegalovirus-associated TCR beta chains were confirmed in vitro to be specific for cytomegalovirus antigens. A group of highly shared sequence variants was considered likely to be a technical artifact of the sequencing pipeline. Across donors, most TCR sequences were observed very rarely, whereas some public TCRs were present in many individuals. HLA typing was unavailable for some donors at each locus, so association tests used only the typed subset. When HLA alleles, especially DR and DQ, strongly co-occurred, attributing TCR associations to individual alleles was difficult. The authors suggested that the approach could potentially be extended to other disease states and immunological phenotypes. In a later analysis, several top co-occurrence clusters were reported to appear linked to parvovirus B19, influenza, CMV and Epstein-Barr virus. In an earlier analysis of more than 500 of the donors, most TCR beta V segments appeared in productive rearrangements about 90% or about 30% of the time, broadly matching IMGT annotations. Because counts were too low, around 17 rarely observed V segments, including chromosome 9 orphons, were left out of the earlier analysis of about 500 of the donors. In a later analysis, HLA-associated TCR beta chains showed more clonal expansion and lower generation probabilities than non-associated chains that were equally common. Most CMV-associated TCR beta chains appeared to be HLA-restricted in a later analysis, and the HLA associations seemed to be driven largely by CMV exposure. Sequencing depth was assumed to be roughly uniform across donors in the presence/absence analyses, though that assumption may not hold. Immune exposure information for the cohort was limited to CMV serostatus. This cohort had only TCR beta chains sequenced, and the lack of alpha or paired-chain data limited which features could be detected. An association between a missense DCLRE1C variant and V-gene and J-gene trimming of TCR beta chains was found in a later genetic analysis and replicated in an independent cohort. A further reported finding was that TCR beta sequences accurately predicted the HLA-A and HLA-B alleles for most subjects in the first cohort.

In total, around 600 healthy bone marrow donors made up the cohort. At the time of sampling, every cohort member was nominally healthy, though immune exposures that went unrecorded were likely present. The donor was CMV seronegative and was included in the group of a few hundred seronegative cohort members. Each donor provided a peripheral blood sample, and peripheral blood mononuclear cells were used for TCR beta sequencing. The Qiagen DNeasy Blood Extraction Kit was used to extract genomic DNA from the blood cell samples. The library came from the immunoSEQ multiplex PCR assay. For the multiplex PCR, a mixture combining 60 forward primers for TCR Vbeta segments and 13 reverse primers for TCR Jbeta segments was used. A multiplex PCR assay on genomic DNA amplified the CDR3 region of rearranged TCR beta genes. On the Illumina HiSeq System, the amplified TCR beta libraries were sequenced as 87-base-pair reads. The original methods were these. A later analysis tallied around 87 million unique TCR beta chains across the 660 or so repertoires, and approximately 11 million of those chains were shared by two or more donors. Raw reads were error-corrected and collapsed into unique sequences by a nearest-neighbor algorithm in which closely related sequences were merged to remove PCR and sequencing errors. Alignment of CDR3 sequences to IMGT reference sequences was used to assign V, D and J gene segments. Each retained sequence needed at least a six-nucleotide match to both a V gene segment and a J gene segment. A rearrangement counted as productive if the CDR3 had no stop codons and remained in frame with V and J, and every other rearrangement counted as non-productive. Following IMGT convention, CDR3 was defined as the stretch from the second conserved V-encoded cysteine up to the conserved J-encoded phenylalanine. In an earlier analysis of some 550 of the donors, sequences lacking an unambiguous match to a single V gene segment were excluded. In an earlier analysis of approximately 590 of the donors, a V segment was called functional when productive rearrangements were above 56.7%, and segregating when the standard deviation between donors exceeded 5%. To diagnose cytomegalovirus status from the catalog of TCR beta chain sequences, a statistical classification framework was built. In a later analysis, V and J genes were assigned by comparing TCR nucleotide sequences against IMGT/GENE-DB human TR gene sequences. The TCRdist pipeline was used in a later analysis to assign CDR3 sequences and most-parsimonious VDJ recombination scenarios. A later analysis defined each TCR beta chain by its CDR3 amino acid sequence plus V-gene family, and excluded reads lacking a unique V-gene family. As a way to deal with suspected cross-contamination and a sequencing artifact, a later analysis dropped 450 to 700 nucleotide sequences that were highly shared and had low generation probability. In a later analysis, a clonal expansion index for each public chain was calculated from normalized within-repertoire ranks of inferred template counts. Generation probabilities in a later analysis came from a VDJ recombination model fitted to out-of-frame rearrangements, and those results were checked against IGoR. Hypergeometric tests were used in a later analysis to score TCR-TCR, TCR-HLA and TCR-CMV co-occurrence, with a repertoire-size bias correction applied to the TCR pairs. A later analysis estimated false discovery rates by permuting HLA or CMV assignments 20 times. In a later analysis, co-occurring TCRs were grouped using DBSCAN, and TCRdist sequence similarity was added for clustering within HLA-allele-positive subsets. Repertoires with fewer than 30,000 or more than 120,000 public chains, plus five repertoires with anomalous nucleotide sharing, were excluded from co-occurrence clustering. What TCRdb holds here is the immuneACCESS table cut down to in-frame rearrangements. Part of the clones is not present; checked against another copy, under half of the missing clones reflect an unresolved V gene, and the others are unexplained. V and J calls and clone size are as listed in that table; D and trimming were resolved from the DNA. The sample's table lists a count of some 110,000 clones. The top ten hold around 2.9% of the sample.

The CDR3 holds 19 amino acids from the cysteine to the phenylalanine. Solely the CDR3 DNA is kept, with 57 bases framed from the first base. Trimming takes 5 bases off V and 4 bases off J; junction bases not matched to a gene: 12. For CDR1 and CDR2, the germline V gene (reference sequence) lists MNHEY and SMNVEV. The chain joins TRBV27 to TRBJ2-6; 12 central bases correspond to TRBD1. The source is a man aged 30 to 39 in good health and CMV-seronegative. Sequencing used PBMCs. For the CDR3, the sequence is CASSPRDRGRSVGANVLTF. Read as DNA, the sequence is TGTGCCAGCAGTCCCCGGGACAGGGGGCGCTCTGTGGGGGCCAACGTCCTGACTTTC.